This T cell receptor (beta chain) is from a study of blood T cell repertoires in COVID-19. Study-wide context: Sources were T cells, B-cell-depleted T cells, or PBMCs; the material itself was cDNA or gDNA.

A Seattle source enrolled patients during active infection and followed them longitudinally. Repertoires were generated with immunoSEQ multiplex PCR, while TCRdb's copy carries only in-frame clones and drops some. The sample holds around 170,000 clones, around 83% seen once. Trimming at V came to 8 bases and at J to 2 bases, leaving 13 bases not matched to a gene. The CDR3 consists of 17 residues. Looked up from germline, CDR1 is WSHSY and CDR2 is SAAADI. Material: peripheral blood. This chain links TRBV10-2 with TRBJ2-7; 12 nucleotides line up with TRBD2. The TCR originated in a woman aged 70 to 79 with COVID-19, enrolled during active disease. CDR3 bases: TGCGCCAGCGGAGTGACTAGCGGGAGTACCAGCCCCTACGAGCAGTACTTC. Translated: CASGVTSGSTSPYEQYF.